Listed below are T cell receptor beta chains from one sample, sequenced in a study of cytomegalovirus exposure and HLA in healthy donors. Repertoires were generated with immunoSEQ multiplex PCR, while TCRdb's copy carries only in-frame clones and drops some. The profile shows 140,000 to 150,000 clones, 82% of them singletons. The sample taken for sequencing was PBMCs. The receptors originated from a male donor in good health and CMV-seronegative. CDR3s include the opening cysteine and the closing phenylalanine or tryptophan. D genes are given only for firm matches. Expanded clones get a size class; other rows say once, few or many, or leave the size out.

clone size,V gene,J gene,D gene,CDR3 protein,CDR3 DNA
-,TRBV7-2,TRBJ1-2,-,CASSFRTENYGYTF,TGTGCCAGCAGCTTCCGCACGGAGAACTATGGCTACACCTTC
-,TRBV28,TRBJ1-5,-,CASSFWAGGNQPQHF,TGTGCCAGCAGTTTTTGGGCGGGGGGCAATCAGCCCCAGCATTTT
-,TRBV25-1,TRBJ2-7,-,CASSWGRESYEQYF,TGTGCCAGCAGTTGGGGCAGGGAATCCTACGAGCAGTACTTC
-,TRBV5-6,TRBJ2-5,TRBD1,CASSPMGQGEETQYF,TGTGCCAGCAGCCCCATGGGACAGGGGGAAGAGACCCAGTACTTC
-,TRBV9,TRBJ1-2,TRBD1,CASSVAQEDREFF,TGTGCCAGCAGCGTAGCTCAAGAGGACAGGGAATTCTTC
-,TRBV6-4,TRBJ2-1,TRBD1,CASSENTGGGHNEQFF,TGTGCCAGCAGTGAGAATACAGGGGGCGGTCACAATGAGCAGTTCTTC
-,TRBV11-2,TRBJ2-7,-,CASSLGAGLGEQYF,TGTGCCAGCAGCCTTGGCGCAGGGCTCGGAGAGCAGTACTTC
-,TRBV28,TRBJ2-7,TRBD1,CASRPSPGQGFYEQYF,TGTGCCAGCAGACCTAGTCCGGGACAGGGGTTCTACGAGCAGTACTTC
-,TRBV5-8,TRBJ1-1,-,CASSFRRATEAFF,TGTGCCAGCAGCTTCAGGAGGGCCACTGAAGCTTTCTTT
-,TRBV7-9,TRBJ2-2,TRBD2,CASSPPLAGDTGELFF,TGTGCCAGCAGCCCCCCCCTAGCGGGAGACACCGGGGAGCTGTTTTTT
-,TRBV30,TRBJ1-2,-,CAWRGATGLYGYTF,TGTGCCTGGAGGGGAGCGACAGGTCTCTATGGCTACACCTTC
-,TRBV28,TRBJ1-1,-,CASSLGFGAQGETEAFF,TGTGCCAGCAGTTTAGGATTCGGAGCACAGGGAGAAACTGAAGCTTTCTTT
-,TRBV7-8,TRBJ2-3,-,CASSADRTSTDTQYF,TGTGCCAGCAGCGCTGACAGGACTAGCACAGATACGCAGTATTTT
few,TRBV4-1,TRBJ1-1,-,CASSQGTDLNTEAFF,TGCGCCAGCAGCCAAGGGACAGACTTAAACACTGAAGCTTTCTTT
once,TRBV9,TRBJ2-1,-,CASSPQQGSSYNEQFF,TGTGCCAGCAGCCCCCAACAGGGATCCTCCTACAATGAGCAGTTCTTC
-,TRBV5-4,TRBJ2-7,TRBD1,CASSEGPGQGADEQYF,TGTGCCAGCAGCGAGGGACCGGGACAGGGGGCAGACGAGCAGTACTTC
-,TRBV4-1,TRBJ2-1,TRBD2,CASSQPGTSNEQFF,TGCGCCAGCAGCCAACCCGGGACTAGTAATGAGCAGTTCTTC
-,TRBV7-9,TRBJ2-1,TRBD2,CASSSGLAGAREQFF,TGTGCCAGCAGCTCCGGACTAGCGGGAGCCCGAGAGCAGTTCTTC
-,TRBV7-2,TRBJ2-7,TRBD2,CASSPPLAGAYEQYF,TGTGCCAGCAGCCCCCCTCTAGCGGGGGCCTACGAGCAGTACTTC
-,TRBV7-9,TRBJ2-1,-,CASSLLRGDEQFF,TGTGCCAGCAGCTTACTCCGCGGGGATGAGCAGTTCTTC
-,TRBV6-5,TRBJ1-1,-,CASSTSSGIRTEAFF,TGTGCCAGCAGTACGTCTTCAGGGATTCGAACTGAAGCTTTCTTT
-,TRBV7-9,TRBJ1-3,TRBD1,CASSSGQGLPSGNTIYF,TGTGCCAGCAGCTCAGGACAGGGGCTACCGTCTGGAAACACCATATATTTT
-,TRBV6-6,TRBJ2-1,TRBD1,CASRGQGDEQFF,TGTGCCAGCAGAGGACAGGGGGATGAGCAGTTCTTC
-,TRBV7-3,TRBJ2-5,-,CASSLTTSSETQYF,TGTGCCAGCAGCTTAACCACTAGCTCAGAGACCCAGTACTTC
few,TRBV14,TRBJ2-7,-,CASSRVSYEQYF,TGTGCCAGCAGCCGAGTCTCCTACGAGCAGTACTTC
-,TRBV4-1,TRBJ2-5,-,CASSQDGTNKETQYF,TGCGCCAGCAGCCAAGACGGGACAAATAAAGAGACCCAGTACTTC
-,TRBV19,TRBJ2-2,TRBD2,CASSEQAGGPGELFF,TGTGCCAGTAGTGAGCAAGCGGGGGGTCCCGGGGAGCTGTTTTTT
-,TRBV19,TRBJ2-7,-,CASTGRRDYEQYF,TGTGCCAGTACAGGGAGGCGGGACTACGAGCAGTACTTC
-,TRBV4-2,TRBJ2-5,-,CASSQTGQTGEETQYF,TGTGCCAGCAGCCAGACGGGACAAACGGGTGAAGAGACCCAGTACTTC
-,TRBV2,TRBJ1-1,-,CASTWTESFEAFF,TGTGCCAGCACTTGGACAGAGTCTTTTGAAGCTTTCTTT
-,TRBV6-5,TRBJ1-5,-,CASSYISGNQPQHF,TGTGCCAGCAGTTACATATCGGGGAATCAGCCCCAGCATTTT
-,TRBV7-9,TRBJ2-7,TRBD1,CASSHTGGGNEQYF,TGTGCCAGCAGCCATACAGGGGGTGGAAACGAGCAGTACTTC
-,TRBV18,TRBJ2-6,-,CASSPGPAEANVLTF,TGTGCCAGCTCACCGGGGCCGGCTGAGGCCAACGTCCTGACTTTC
-,TRBV27,TRBJ2-2,-,CASSSTNTGELFF,TGTGCCAGCAGTTCAACGAACACCGGGGAGCTGTTTTTT
once,TRBV6-1,TRBJ1-2,-,CASSETMGSYGYTF,TGTGCCAGCAGCGAAACTATGGGGAGCTATGGCTACACCTTC
-,TRBV7-3,TRBJ2-6,-,CASSLITSSLSGANVLTF,TGTGCCAGCAGCTTAATAACCTCATCCCTATCTGGGGCCAACGTCCTGACTTTC
-,TRBV30,TRBJ2-3,TRBD2,CAWRPGTSGTDTQYF,TGTGCCTGGAGGCCCGGGACTAGCGGCACAGATACGCAGTATTTT